This passage covers 27 T cell receptor beta chains from one sample sequenced in a study of OX40 agonist ivuxolimab in advanced cancers. TCRdb's copy holds only in-frame clones and misses some; the assay was immunoSEQ multiplex PCR. The data hold nearly 50,000 clones, with about 88% observed a single time. Source: CD4+ or CD8+ T cells sorted from blood, taken in a trial of the OX40 agonist ivuxolimab. The receptor source for this set is an adult with an advanced solid tumor such as melanoma, head and neck, liver or kidney cancer.

V and J are TRBV7-9 and TRBJ1-2; maybe TRBD1 (5 bases). The CDR3 extends over 13 amino acids. Germline loops: CDR1 SEHNR, CDR2 FQNEAQ (reference sequence). Trimming took 3 bases from V and 7 from J, leaving 12 bases between them. CDR3: CASSLQGTGGYTF. DNA for the CDR3: TGTGCCAGCAGCTTGCAGGGAACAGGTGGCTACACCTTC.

The rearrangement uses TRBV6-5 and TRBJ1-1; the D gene is possibly TRBD1 (5 bases). The germline V gene encodes CDR1 MNHEY and CDR2 SVGAGI. The CDR3 loop spans 13 amino acids. Trimming removed 6 bases at V and 5 bases at J, with 13 bases between. This chain's CDR3 is CASSLAGGTEAFF. In DNA, the CDR3 is TGTGCCAGCAGCCTGGCGGGGGGTACTGAAGCTTTCTTT.

Worth noting for this clone: Other DNA sequences in this sample translate to the same CDR3. The chain carries TRBV6-5 and TRBJ1-2, with a tentative D call TRBD1 (6 bases). The CDR3 is made up of 12 amino acids. Germline V gene data show CDR1 as MNHEY and CDR2 as SVGAGI. The germline V and J ends were trimmed by 4 bases and 5 bases, with 8 bases remaining between them. The CDR3 DNA reads as TGTGCCAGCAGTTCCCAGGGGTATGGCTACACCTTC. Translating it yields CASSSQGYGYTF.

The V gene is TRBV2, the J gene TRBJ2-7; D call uncertain. This CDR3 has 12 residues. Germline CDR1 reads SNHLY; CDR2 reads FYNNEI. V shed 2 bases and J shed 4 bases, with 6 bases lying between them. The CDR3: CASSEQAYEQYF. DNA for the CDR3: TGTGCCAGCAGTGAACAAGCTTACGAGCAGTACTTC. Together with reference TRBV2 and TRBJ2-7, the CDR3 gives the full variable domain: EPEVTQTPSHQVTQMGQEVILRCVPISNHLYFYWYRQILGQKVEFLVSFYNNEISEKSEIFDDQFSVERPDGSNFTLKIRSTKLEDSAMYFCASSEQAYEQYFGPGTRLTVT.

The chain joins TRBV30 to TRBJ1-3; D might be TRBD1 (5 bases). V was shortened by 2 bases and J by 9 bases, with 17 bases between the two germline ends. The length of the CDR3 is 14 residues. In germline, CDR1 is GTSNPN, CDR2 SVGIG (reference sequence). CDR3 sequence (DNA): TGTGCCTGGAGTTTAGGACATTACCGGGGCACCATATATTTT. It translates to CAWSLGHYRGTIYF. The variable domain in full, completed from reference TRBV30 and TRBJ1-3, reads SQTIHQWPATLVQPVGSPLSLECTVEGTSNPNLYWYRQAAGRGLQLLFYSVGIGQISSEVPQNLSASRPQDRQFILSSKKLLLSDSGFYLCAWSLGHYRGTIYFGEGSWLTVV.

The DNA for the CDR3 is TGTGCCAGCAGTTCGGCCGGGACTGATTCCTACGAGCAGTACTTC. Its translation: CASSSAGTDSYEQYF. The V and J genes are TRBV6-6 and TRBJ2-7; tentatively, D is TRBD2 (6 bases). The V end was cut by 4 bases, the J end by 1 base, with 14 bases between. This CDR3 has 15 amino acids. The germline gives CDR1 MNHNY, CDR2 SVGAGI (reference sequence).

The chain links TRBV19 to TRBJ1-5; TRBD1 matches 7 bases. This CDR3 spans 16 amino acids. From germline, CDR1 is LNHDA and CDR2 SQIVND (reference sequence). J was trimmed by 3 bases and V by 6 bases; bases with no gene match: 11. The CDR3 bases are TGTGCCAGTAGCCTCGGAGAGGGGGCAATCAATCAGCCCCAGCATTTT. Its translation is CASSLGEGAINQPQHF.

This clone was observed a single time. The J gene is TRBJ1-5, the V gene TRBV19; 7 bases agree with TRBD1. V lost 4 bases and J lost 9; bases outside the gene matches: 15. This CDR3 spans 16 amino acids. Per the germline V gene, CDR1 is LNHDA and CDR2 is SQIVND (reference sequence). In DNA form, the CDR3 reads TGTGCCAGTAGTAGCTCCGGGACAGTAAGAAAAGGGCCCCAGCATTTT. Translation gives CASSSSGTVRKGPQHF.

The chain uses TRBV7-7 and TRBJ1-1, with 7 bases identical to TRBD1. Trimming took 5 bases from V and 7 from J; bases not matched to a gene: 7. The length of the CDR3 is 13 residues. Germline V gene sequence: CDR1 SSHAT, CDR2 FNYEAQ (reference sequence). The CDR3 reads CASSPRQGLEAFF. The CDR3 DNA sequence: TGTGCCAGCAGCCCCCGACAGGGACTTGAAGCTTTCTTT.

In its sample, this clone was seen once. This rearrangement joins TRBV7-7 to TRBJ1-2; D perhaps matches TRBD1 (5 bases). Trimming stripped 5 bases from V and 3 bases from J, with 13 bases between. This CDR3 has 14 amino acids. Germline V lookup: CDR1 SSHAT, CDR2 FNYEAQ (reference sequence). The CDR3 reads CASSNRDGHYGYTF. As DNA, the CDR3 is TGTGCCAGCAGCAACCGGGACGGACACTATGGCTACACCTTC.

This chain joins TRBV7-2 and TRBJ2-7; the D call may be TRBD1 or TRBD2 (6 bases each). CDR3 length: 17 amino acids. CDR1 and CDR2 from the germline V gene are SGHTA and FQGNSA. Trimming left V 2 bases short and J 7 bases short, with 24 bases between. As DNA, the CDR3 is TGTGCCAGCAGCTTATATGCTGCGGTAGGGGGAGGTGGGGAGCAGTACTTC. It codes for CASSLYAAVGGGGEQYF.

The chain combines TRBV19 with TRBJ2-5; possibly TRBD1 for D (6 bases). Germline CDR1 and CDR2: LNHDA and SQIVND (reference sequence). Trimming took off 9 bases at V and 5 bases at J, with 16 bases between the two ends. There are 13 residues in the CDR3. CDR3 bases: TGTGCCAGCGGGGACATCTCCTCTGAGACCCAGTACTTC. Translating it yields CASGDISSETQYF. Supplemented by reference TRBV19 and TRBJ2-5, the full variable domain reads DGGITQSPKYLFRKEGQNVTLSCEQNLNHDAMYWYRQDPGQGLRLIYYSQIVNDFQKGDIAEGYSVSREKKESFPLTVTSAQKNPTAFYLCASGDISSETQYFGPGTRLLVL.

The V gene is TRBV7-9, the J gene TRBJ1-2; D gene ambiguous. The CDR3 runs to 13 residues. V was clipped by 5 bases and J by 7 bases, with 14 bases between them. Germline V CDR1 and CDR2: SEHNR, FQNEAQ (reference sequence). As DNA, the CDR3 is TGTGCCAGCAGCCACACCTCCGGCGGTGGCTACACCTTC. This translates into CASSHTSGGGYTF. The full variable domain, in which reference TRBV7-9 and TRBJ1-2 provide the parts outside the CDR3, is DTGVSQNPRHKITKRGQNVTFRCDPISEHNRLYWYRQTLGQGPEFLTYFQNEAQLEKSRLLSDRFSAERPKGSFSTLEIQRTEQGDSAMYLCASSHTSGGGYTFGSGTRLTVV.

This chain uses TRBV4-1 with TRBJ2-5; 8 nucleotides align to TRBD1. V was clipped by 4 bases and J by 5 bases; unmatched bases: 9. The CDR3 is 15 residues long. Germline assignment: CDR1 MGHRA and CDR2 YSYEKL. The CDR3, as DNA: TGCGCCAGCAGCCGTGACAGGGGAAGGGCGGAGACCCAGTACTTC. This gives the protein CASSRDRGRAETQYF.

J is TRBJ1-6 and V is TRBV5-1; TRBD1 might be the D (5 bases). CDR3 size: 15 residues. Germline CDR1 SGHRS, CDR2 YFSETQ. V lost 4 bases to trimming and J lost 6 bases, with 14 bases between them. The CDR3 region is CASSPTGVGNSPLHF. DNA for the CDR3: TGCGCCAGCAGCCCGACGGGGGTTGGTAATTCACCCCTCCACTTT.

The chain carries TRBV20-1 and TRBJ2-7; D gene uncertain. Trimming shortened V by 3 bases and J by 13 bases, and 16 bases separated the two germline ends. The length of the CDR3 is 11 residues. Germline CDR1 is DFQATT and CDR2 is SNEGSKA (reference sequence). The CDR3 bases are TGCAGTGCTAGTCCGCTACGGTTCCGTTACTTC. Its protein is CSASPLRFRYF.

The CDR3: CAISESGSGNQPQHF. DNA for the CDR3: TGTGCCATCAGTGAGTCAGGTTCGGGCAATCAGCCCCAGCATTTT. The chain couples TRBV10-3 to TRBJ1-5, with unresolved D. Germline V gene data show CDR1 as ENHRY and CDR2 as SYGVKD. The CDR3 sequence is 15 residues long. V dropped 0 bases and J dropped 2 bases, with 8 bases sitting between them.

The V gene is TRBV4-1, the J gene TRBJ2-1; no firm D call. The CDR3 is 17 amino acids. Trimming took off 1 base at V and 0 bases at J, with 13 bases between the two ends. Germline CDR1 reads MGHRA; CDR2 reads YSYEKL. The CDR3 coding sequence is TGCGCCAGCAGCCAAGGTTTCGGGCTGAGCTCCTACAATGAGCAGTTCTTC. Amino acids: CASSQGFGLSSYNEQFF.

The rearrangement joins TRBV11-2 to TRBJ1-4; the D gene is possibly TRBD1 (6 bases). From germline, CDR1 is SGHAT and CDR2 FQNNGV. The CDR3 has 15 residues. V shed 2 bases and J shed 2 bases, with 9 bases lying between them. CDR3 DNA sequence: TGTGCCAGCAGCTTATTGGGGGCGACTAATGAAAAACTGTTTTTT. Translated: CASSLLGATNEKLFF.

A remark on this clone: This same CDR3 is encoded by further DNA sequences in the sample. The DNA of the CDR3 is TGTGCCAGCTCACCACAAGAGACCCAGTACTTC. Protein sequence: CASSPQETQYF. V and J are TRBV18 and TRBJ2-5; D uncertain. V was cut by 1 base and J by 3 bases, with 0 bases left in between. The germline gives CDR1 KGHSH, CDR2 LQKENI. The CDR3 length is 11 residues.

V gene TRBV5-1 combines with J gene TRBJ1-1; D possibly corresponds to TRBD1 (6 bases). V was shortened by 4 bases and J by 0 bases, with 10 bases between the two germline ends. The CDR3 contains 14 residues. Germline V gene sequence: CDR1 SGHRS, CDR2 YFSETQ. DNA of the CDR3: TGCGCCAGCAGCGACGGACAGATGAACACTGAAGCTTTCTTT. Translated, it gives CASSDGQMNTEAFF.

V and J are TRBV7-2 and TRBJ2-7; possible D gene TRBD2, 6 bases. Germline CDR1 reads SGHTA; CDR2 reads FQGNSA. The CDR3 length is 14 residues. V gave up 4 bases and J gave up 5 bases, with 15 bases separating them. The CDR3 nucleotides read TGTGCCAGCAGCTGGGAGGTAGTCCTGAACGAGCAGTACTTC. Protein sequence: CASSWEVVLNEQYF.

This clone turned up a few times. The V call is TRBV27, the J call TRBJ1-2; TRBD1 aligns across 8 bases. Germline CDR1 MNHEY, CDR2 SMNVEV (reference sequence). The CDR3 is made up of 14 amino acids. With 5 bases clipped from V and 4 bases from J, the junction kept 6 bases outside the gene matches. CDR3 nucleotides: TGTGCCAGCAGTCCGCAGGGGGCGGCCTATGGCTACACCTTC. Amino acids: CASSPQGAAYGYTF.

This sequence joins TRBV6-1 and TRBJ2-7, with 8 bases identical to TRBD1. The trim removed 2 bases at V and 6 bases at J, leaving 6 bases unmatched. Per germline, CDR1 MNHNS and CDR2 SASEGT. The CDR3 is 14 amino acids. Here the CDR3 reads CASSEMQGAGEQYF. As DNA, the CDR3 is TGTGCCAGCAGTGAAATGCAGGGGGCTGGCGAGCAGTACTTC.

The chain carries TRBV7-2 and TRBJ1-2; 7 positions match TRBD1. The CDR3 spans 13 residues. V was pared by 4 bases and J by 3 bases, with 2 bases of the junction left unmatched. The germline V gene has CDR1 SGHTA and CDR2 FQGNSA. The CDR3 protein is CASSSGTDYGYTF. The CDR3 DNA follows: TGTGCCAGCAGCTCCGGGACAGACTATGGCTACACCTTC.

The CDR3 region has the DNA TGTGCCAGCAGTCCTAAAGGGTTTGAAAAACTGTTTTTT. This gives the protein CASSPKGFEKLFF. This chain links TRBV14 with TRBJ1-4, with unresolved D. CDR1 is SGHDN, CDR2 FVKESK, per germline. CDR3 length equals 13 residues. The V gene lost 6 bases and the J gene lost 7 bases, with 12 bases spanning the gap.

V gene TRBV7-9 combines with J gene TRBJ2-3; D is unresolved. The CDR3 sequence is 12 residues long. Trimming left V 2 bases short and J 4 bases short, with 4 bases between. Germline CDR1 reads SEHNR; CDR2 reads FQNEAQ (reference sequence). CDR3 coding DNA: TGTGCCAGCAGCTTAACACCAGATACGCAGTATTTT. It yields the protein CASSLTPDTQYF.